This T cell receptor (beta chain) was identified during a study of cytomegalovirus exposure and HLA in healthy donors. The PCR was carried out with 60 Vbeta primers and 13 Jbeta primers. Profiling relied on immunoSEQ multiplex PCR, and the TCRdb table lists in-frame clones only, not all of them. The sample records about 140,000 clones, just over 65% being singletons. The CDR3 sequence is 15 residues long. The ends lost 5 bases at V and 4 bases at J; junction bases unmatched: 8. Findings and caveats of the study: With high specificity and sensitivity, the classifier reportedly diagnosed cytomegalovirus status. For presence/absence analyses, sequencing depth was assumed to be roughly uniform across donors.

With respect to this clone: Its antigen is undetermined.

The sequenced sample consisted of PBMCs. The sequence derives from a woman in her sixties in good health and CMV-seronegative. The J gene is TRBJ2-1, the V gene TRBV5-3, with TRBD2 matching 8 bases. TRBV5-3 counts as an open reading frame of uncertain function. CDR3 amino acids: CARSFGLAVYNEQFF. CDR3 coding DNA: TGTGCCAGAAGTTTCGGACTAGCAGTTTACAATGAGCAGTTCTTC.